This T cell receptor beta chain was found in a study of blood T cell repertoires in COVID-19 (dated by TCRdb to 2019 to 2021). Turning to the overall study: Collaborator samples came from the United States, Italy and Spain and covered acute and convalescent phases of COVID-19. The prospective study material was composed of cDNA or gDNA derived from T cells, B-cell-depleted T cells, or PBMCs. Subjects who had been exposed to COVID-19, were actively infected with it, or had recovered from it provided the deeply sampled blood TCRbeta repertoires that made up the dataset. The repertoires were released in a freely available public database meant as a resource for research on the immune response to SARS-CoV-2. Samples came from the ongoing ImmuneRACE study (first 160 participants) plus 1,254 subjects from 6 global collaborators. A de-identified subject ID, COVID-19 status, age in years and sex were almost always included in the sample metadata. Where available, HLA class I and class II types were obtained from metadata supplied by the sample provider rather than from assay-based typing.

TCRbeta CDR3 regions were amplified from genomic DNA using the immunoSEQ Assay, a bias-controlled multiplex PCR. The published analysis was carried out like this. Within the assay, amplification of reference gene primers was used to estimate how many nucleated cells each sample contained. To quantify the absolute abundance of each unique TCRbeta CDR3 rearrangement, sequence reads were collapsed and filtered. For each sample, productive Simpson clonality was calculated as the square root of Simpson's diversity index across productive rearrangements. The table was pulled from immuneACCESS by TCRdb, which kept in-frame rearrangements only. Such tables lose some clones; where checked, under half of the loss comes from unresolved V genes, and the rest has no known cause. V and J calls and clone size follow that table, whereas D and trimming were derived from the DNA. This sample holds some 140,000 clones; roughly 83% were observed only once. In total, the top ten clones hold 4.5% to 7% of the sample.

The research as a whole found: The amount of clinical and demographic metadata varied by source and participant and was provided uncurated.

CDR3 length: 14 amino acids, cysteine to phenylalanine. Only the CDR3 DNA is retained, 42 bases long and in frame from the first base. V is reduced by 7 bases and J by 3 bases, leaving a spacing of 14 bases between them. CDR1 is given as LNHDA and CDR2 as SQIVND, both from the germline V gene (reference sequence). Details on this clone: Its antigen remains undetermined. Per-base qualities were not stored, and no clone one base away is much larger.

Participants in the prospective study were enrolled through a virtual design, were aged roughly 18 to 90 years, and lived in about two dozen United States geographic areas. In the prospective study, participants were assigned to cohorts based on the clinical history participants reported in a screening survey and a study questionnaire. Each participant in the prospective study had whole blood, serum and a nasopharyngeal or oropharyngeal swab collected by mobile phlebotomists. Participants in the prospective study had the option to provide additional blood draws and questionnaires over an approximately 2-month period. Blood samples from the prospective study were shipped frozen or at room temperature prior to DNA extraction.

This receptor was taken from a man aged 40-55 years with acute COVID-19. The specimen sequenced was PBMCs or T cells enriched from blood (not recorded which). Recombination joined TRBV19 with TRBJ2-3; matching of 5 bases hints at TRBD2 as the D gene. CDR3 region: CASKTGMATDTQYF. Here is the DNA: TGTGCCAGTAAAACGGGAATGGCGACAGATACGCAGTATTTT.